The entry below gives a single T cell receptor (beta chain) sequence along with its context. What it binds is unknown. This specimen comes from a study of post-analysis software for immune sequencing data. Overall study results and limits: TRBV5-6, TRBV5-1 and TRBV20-1 belonged to a set of about five TRBV segments that were more frequent in patients than controls. Normalized Chao1 diversity was significantly reduced in patients versus controls. Pronounced co-clustering by F measure was evident among identically batched samples.

CDR1 is DFQATT, CDR2 SNEGSKA, per germline (reference sequence). Unmatched junction bases numbered 13, after V lost 5 bases and J lost 0 bases. This CDR3 is 17 amino acids long. Carried by the TCR beta cDNA libraries were unique molecular identifiers. A population of roughly 0.9 to 11 million T cells gave rise to about half a million cDNA molecules. One entry per CDR3 protein results from TCRdb running MiXCR on the PCR reads. The sample consists of roughly 540,000 distinct CDR3 sequences, 34% of them appearing once. The clonotype was recovered from a girl aged 2 to 17 with multiple sclerosis. The sequenced sample consisted of blood. The rearrangement uses TRBV20-1 and TRBJ2-3; TRBD2 matches 8 bases. CDR3: CSAGPWGAGDSTDTQYF. The CDR3 nucleotides read TGCAGTGCTGGTCCCTGGGGAGCGGGGGATAGCACAGATACGCAGTATTTT.